This T cell receptor beta chain was recovered during a study of blood T cells in healthy people across ages. Isolation per sample recovered at least 6 million PBMCs. General study findings and limits: A roughly linear age-dependent decrease characterized TCR beta diversity per million T cells. Fewer expanded clones and more diversity marked long-lived versus aged donors.

Per the germline V gene, CDR1 is MNHNS and CDR2 is SASEGT. V gave up 6 bases and J gave up 4 bases, with 15 bases separating them. The CDR3 runs 14 residues. The use of a sample-barcoded 5' primer and a J-beta primer mix characterized a second PCR of roughly 6 to 11 cycles. TCRdb analysed the 5' RACE reads with MiXCR anew, one entry per CDR3 protein. This sample has 1.5 million to 2 million distinct CDR3 sequences, with 30% to 40% found just once. Note on this clonotype: The antigen is not known.

The TCR sequence derives from a human donor in good health. The chain combines TRBV6-1 with TRBJ1-2; D perhaps matches TRBD1 (5 bases). The source material was blood. The CDR3, as DNA: TGTGCCAGCAGCCAGACAGTGAATGCCTATGGCTACACCTTC. Translated, it gives CASSQTVNAYGYTF.